The present entry profiles one TCR beta chain with its context. This table comes from immunoSEQ multiplex PCR, and its TCRdb copy is limited to in-frame clones, with some not included. The table has around 100,000 clones, roughly nine tenths seen once; the top ten hold roughly 1.8%. These data belong to a study of blood T cell repertoires in COVID-19. Study summary: PBMCs, B-cell-depleted T cells, or T cells were the source of the cDNA or gDNA that made up the material.

The germline V gene has CDR1 MNHEY and CDR2 SMNVEV (reference sequence). The CDR3 sequence is 16 residues long. V lost 0 bases, J lost 5 bases, and 11 bases lay in between. Sequencing was carried out using peripheral blood. The chain employs TRBV27 and TRBJ1-6; D is unresolved. The receptor was derived from a human donor with active COVID-19. The donor label of this sample is uncertain. CDR3 region: CASSLSGGIDNSPLHF. The DNA for the CDR3 is TGTGCCAGCAGTTTATCGGGAGGGATCGATAATTCACCCCTCCACTTT.